These T cell receptor beta chains were read from a single sample in a study of blood T cell repertoires in COVID-19. The protocol was immunoSEQ multiplex PCR, while the TCRdb copy is restricted to in-frame clones and leaves out a portion. There are fewer than 120,000 clones in the sample; 88% occur only once, and 3% to 3.5% lies in the top ten. The sequencing sample was made of peripheral blood. The receptors stem from a woman aged 50 to 65 with acute or convalescent COVID-19. The CDR3 runs from the conserved cysteine through the conserved F or W. A D gene is named only where the DNA matches it firmly. Some rows mark clone size as missing; the rest say once, few, many or name a class of expanded clone.

v_gene,d_gene,j_gene,abundance,CDR3nt,CDR3aa
TRBV7-6,TRBD1,TRBJ1-1,-,TGTGCCAGCAGCTTAGTACCGGACAGGGCGAACACTGAAGCTTTCTTT,CASSLVPDRANTEAFF
TRBV7-2,TRBD2,TRBJ2-7,-,TGTGCCAGCAGACAACTAGCGGGAGGGCCATACGAGCAGTACTTC,CASRQLAGGPYEQYF
TRBV10-1,TRBD2,TRBJ2-5,-,TGCGCCAGCACCGGCCGGGGGGGGGCTTTCAAGTGGAAAGAGACCCAGTACTTC,CASTGRGGAFKWKETQYF
TRBV12-3/TRBV12-4,-,TRBJ2-2,-,TGTGCCAGCAGTTCCAGGGTTCCCGGGGAGCTGTTTTTT,CASSSRVPGELFF
TRBV5-1,-,TRBJ1-1,-,TGCGCCAGCAGCTTGACGATGGGAGCTGAAGCTTTCTTT,CASSLTMGAEAFF
TRBV30,TRBD1,TRBJ1-6,few,TGTGCCTGCCCCGGGACAGGGGGCCTGGGGAATTCACCCCTCCACTTT,CACPGTGGLGNSPLHF
TRBV29-1,TRBD1,TRBJ2-4,-,TGCAGCGTTGAGTCAGGGGGCGATGACATTCAGTACTTC,CSVESGGDDIQYF
TRBV14,-,TRBJ1-1,-,TGTGCCAGCAGCCAAACGGGGCGGGGGCTAGGGAACACTGAAGCTTTCTTT,CASSQTGRGLGNTEAFF
TRBV19,TRBD2,TRBJ2-4,few,TGTGCCAGTAGCCCTAGCGGGGCCAAAAACATTCAGTACTTC,CASSPSGAKNIQYF
TRBV6-6,TRBD1,TRBJ1-2,-,TGTGCCAGCAGTCTGGGACAGGGGACAAACTATGGCTACACCTTC,CASSLGQGTNYGYTF
TRBV27,-,TRBJ2-6,-,TGTGCCAGCAGTCAAACAGGGAGCTCTGGGGCCAACGTCCTGACTTTC,CASSQTGSSGANVLTF
TRBV7-2,-,TRBJ1-3,-,TGTGCCAGCAGCCCTGCTCTTCTGGGGCGCCGTGGAAACACCATATATTTT,CASSPALLGRRGNTIYF
TRBV24-1,-,TRBJ2-1,once,TGTGCCACCAGTGATTATCCGAATGAGCAGTTCTTC,CATSDYPNEQFF
TRBV7-9,TRBD1,TRBJ1-5,-,TGTGCCAGCAGCTTAGGGACAGGGCATCAGCCCCAGCATTTT,CASSLGTGHQPQHF
TRBV10-3,TRBD1,TRBJ1-2,-,TGTGCCATCAGTGACATGGGGGGACAGGAATATGGCTACACCTTC,CAISDMGGQEYGYTF